Following are 4 T cell receptor beta chains from one sample sequenced in a study of technical replicates of blood from a handful of donors. The repertoire was sequenced with immunoSEQ multiplex PCR; TCRdb's copy has only in-frame clones and lacks some. This table holds tens of thousands of clones, approximately 95% found once. Material for sequencing was PBMCs. The origin of the receptors is a human donor in good health. Some clones in this sample may be carry-over from other donors' samples.

This clone was recorded only once. This chain links TRBV5-4 with TRBJ1-1; 11 positions match TRBD1. Germline loops: CDR1 SGHNT, CDR2 YYREEE (reference sequence). There are 16 residues in the CDR3. V shed 3 bases and J 6 bases; nucleotides not matched to a gene: 10. CDR3 in DNA: TGTGCCAGCAGCTCGCCGGGACAGGGGGAAGGCGCTGAAGCTTTCTTT. Translation: CASSSPGQGEGAEAFF.

The gene calls are TRBV7-2 and TRBJ2-5, with TRBD2 matching 15 bases. Per germline, CDR1 SGHTA and CDR2 FQGNSA. V dropped 5 bases and J dropped 9; count of bases not matched to a gene: 4. The CDR3 consists of 14 residues. The DNA of the CDR3 is TGTGCCAGCAGCACCGGACTAGCGGGAGGGCCCCAGTACTTC. This encodes CASSTGLAGGPQYF.

The chain combines TRBV30 with TRBJ1-2; 9 positions agree with TRBD1. The length of the CDR3 is 15 residues. Germline V gene sequence: CDR1 GTSNPN, CDR2 SVGIG (reference sequence). V shed 5 bases, J shed 4 bases, and the junction held 11 bases outside the gene matches. The CDR3 region is CAWGEKDRGTYGYTF. The CDR3 nucleotides are TGTGCCTGGGGAGAAAAGGACAGGGGTACCTATGGCTACACCTTC. Variable domain in full (rest from reference TRBV30 and TRBJ1-2): SQTIHQWPATLVQPVGSPLSLECTVEGTSNPNLYWYRQAAGRGLQLLFYSVGIGQISSEVPQNLSASRPQDRQFILSSKKLLLSDSGFYLCAWGEKDRGTYGYTFGSGTRLTVV.

This clone was seen a single time. V and J are TRBV25-1 and TRBJ2-1, with 8 bases matching TRBD2. Germline trimming cut 4 bases from V and 9 bases from J; bases unmatched to any gene: 14. Germline V gives CDR1 MGHDK, CDR2 SYGVNS. The CDR3 has 16 amino acids. CDR3 region: CASSGTIAGTRGEQFF. DNA of the CDR3: TGTGCCAGCAGTGGAACAATAGCGGGGACTAGGGGTGAGCAGTTCTTC.